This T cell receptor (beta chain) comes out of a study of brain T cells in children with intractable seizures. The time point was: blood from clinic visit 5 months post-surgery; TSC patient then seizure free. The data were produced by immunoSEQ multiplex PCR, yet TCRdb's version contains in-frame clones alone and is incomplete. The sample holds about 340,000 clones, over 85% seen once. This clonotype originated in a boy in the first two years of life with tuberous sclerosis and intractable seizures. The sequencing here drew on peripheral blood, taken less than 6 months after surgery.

The CDR3 here is CASSRRGTYGYTF. CDR3 DNA: TGTGCCAGCAGCAGGCGGGGTACCTATGGCTACACCTTC. The chain employs TRBV28 and TRBJ1-2, with D uncertain. This CDR3 contains 13 residues. Germline V gene data show CDR1 as MDHEN and CDR2 as SYDVKM. Trimming took 6 bases from V and 4 from J, leaving 12 bases between them.